A selection of T cell receptor beta chains follows, all from one sample in a study of T cell changes during pregnancy in multiple sclerosis. Assay used: immunoSEQ multiplex PCR; TCRdb lists only in-frame clones, some missing. The sample lists 40,000 to 50,000 clones; 85% to 95% were seen once. The sample here was CD8+ T cells from peripheral blood mononuclear cells, taken in the first trimester of pregnancy. The receptor source for this set is a female donor with multiple sclerosis, enrolled in a pregnancy study. Both conserved end residues are part of each CDR3. A D gene is named only where the DNA matches it firmly.

v_call d_call cdr3_aa
TRBV7-8 . CASSLNRPVRGSNQPQHF
TRBV7-9 . CASSDSPREGGTEAFF
TRBV7-9 . CASSFGLHSGNTIYF
TRBV19 . CASSIGHQNTEAFF
TRBV5-1 TRBD2 CASTLGGGHEQYF
TRBV5-1 . CASSLTVLTSQETQYF
TRBV4-3 TRBD2 CASSQDRRGGLGELFF
TRBV29-1 . CSVDSGWGQETQYF
TRBV19 . CASSIDNFNGYTF
TRBV7-2 . CASSLGGGIQETQYF
TRBV4-2 . CASSQAGNTEAFF
TRBV11-2 TRBD2 CASRLANYEQYF
TRBV5-1 TRBD1 CASSTGQGFTDTQYF
TRBV28 TRBD2 CASSWGGSGRKPYNEQFF
TRBV28 TRBD1 CASSLEGGGETQYF
TRBV7-3 TRBD2 CASSLSAGGRGEQFF
TRBV29-1 . CSRKAGRSGNTIYF
TRBV27 TRBD2 CASSPTAGLAVNEQFF
TRBV5-1 TRBD1 CASSPRQGGSYEQYF
TRBV6-1 . CASSDNRGGHEQYF
TRBV11-2 TRBD2 CASSLDGSGTSYEQYF
TRBV11-2 . CASSAAYLGAGAEGYTF
TRBV5-1 TRBD1 CASSSRGQGGEKLFF
TRBV28 . CASSLHGAGSEAFF
TRBV5-4 . CASSLAAGRRTEAFF
TRBV7-9 TRBD2 CASSPPSGGGELFF
TRBV7-9 TRBD2 CASSLEPSGAYEQYF
TRBV18 TRBD1 CASSPGTGGEANVLTF
TRBV4-2 TRBD1 CASSHEGYDRGNSPLHF
TRBV28 TRBD2 CASSPITSGRAYEQYF
TRBV9 . CASSVVGGNTEAFF
TRBV29-1 TRBD1 CSVEETGGTYEQYF
TRBV12-5 . CASGPLGLGTEAFF
TRBV30 . CAWTPGARQETQYF
TRBV4-1 . CASSQEEGGRLVSSYNSPLHF
TRBV11-2 TRBD2 CASTPPLAGAETQYF
TRBV30 . CAWQNMANVLTF
TRBV7-9 . CASSPGTGGQPQHF
TRBV7-9 . CASSYPQGGIYEQYF
TRBV28 . CASSPPAGIGNTIYF